The clone carrying this T cell receptor (beta chain) was observed a few times. Its antigen is not identified. This sample stems from a study of CD8+ T cells in alopecia areata. The study's findings and limits: In blood and scalp, many expanded lesional clones persisted during tofacitinib. Sequencing of scalp tissue also captures the resident alphabeta T cells of normal skin.

Indicated treatment: oral pan-JAK inhibitor, 5-10 mg twice daily. Alopecia areata patients provided lesional scalp punch biopsies and peripheral blood. CDR3 length: 16 residues. Trimming stripped 4 bases from V and 5 bases from J, with 18 bases between. Germline assignment: CDR1 MNHEY and CDR2 SMNVEV (reference sequence). RNA extraction was followed by reverse transcription into cDNA, which acted as the sequencing template. Sequencing used immunoSEQ multiplex PCR; TCRdb keeps in-frame clones, though not all of them. The sample carries some 110,000 clones, 58% recorded once. This sequence was found in a human donor with alopecia areata. Sequences were derived from CD8+ T cells sorted from blood, sampled at week 4, from a patient treated with tofacitinib. The V gene is TRBV27, the J gene TRBJ2-1; D ambiguous. The CDR3 reads CASSSLSARPDNEQFF. CDR3 coding DNA: TGTGCCAGCAGTTCCTTGAGCGCAAGACCCGACAATGAGCAGTTCTTC.